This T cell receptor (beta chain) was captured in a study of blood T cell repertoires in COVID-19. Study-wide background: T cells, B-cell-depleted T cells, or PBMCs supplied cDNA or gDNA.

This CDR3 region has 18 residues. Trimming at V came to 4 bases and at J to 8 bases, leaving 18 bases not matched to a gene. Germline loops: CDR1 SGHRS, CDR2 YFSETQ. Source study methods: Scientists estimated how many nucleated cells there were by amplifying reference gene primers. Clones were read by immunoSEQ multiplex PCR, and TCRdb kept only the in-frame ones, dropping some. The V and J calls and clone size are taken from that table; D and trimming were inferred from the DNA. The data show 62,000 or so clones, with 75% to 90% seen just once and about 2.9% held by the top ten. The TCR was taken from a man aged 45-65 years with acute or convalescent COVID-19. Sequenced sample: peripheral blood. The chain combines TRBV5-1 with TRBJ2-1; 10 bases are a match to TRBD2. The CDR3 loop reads CASSRWRASGSIVDEQFF. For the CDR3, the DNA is TGCGCCAGCAGCCGATGGCGGGCTAGCGGGAGTATTGTCGATGAGCAGTTCTTC.